This TCR beta chain was documented in a study of CD8+ T cells in alopecia areata. Broader study findings: Scalp samples also yield sequences from resident alphabeta T cells of normal skin.

Germline V gives CDR1 GTSNPN, CDR2 SVGIG (reference sequence). There are 12 residues in the CDR3. The germline V and J ends were trimmed by 2 bases and 4 bases, with 8 bases remaining between them. Isolated RNA was reverse transcribed into cDNA used as the sequencing template. The method was immunoSEQ multiplex PCR; TCRdb's version includes in-frame clones alone and lacks a portion of them. Among about 190,000 clones listed, 55% to 70% were seen once. Notes on this clone: The antigen is not known.

Described treatment: oral pan-JAK inhibitor, 5-10 mg twice daily. The sequences come from CD4+ T cells sorted from blood, collected at week 4, from a patient treated with tofacitinib. The source is a human donor with alopecia areata. The chain couples TRBV30 to TRBJ2-5, with D uncertain. The CDR3 bases are TGTGCCTGGAGTAGGTTAGGAGAGACCCAGTACTTC. Translated, it gives CAWSRLGETQYF.